These T cell receptor beta chains were read from a single sample in a study of blood T cell repertoires in COVID-19. Sequenced by immunoSEQ multiplex PCR; TCRdb stores in-frame clones only, minus some. This table holds tens of thousands of clones, roughly four fifths found once. The sequencing sample was made of peripheral blood. All receptors come from a man aged 65 to 85 with active or convalescent COVID-19. The conserved cysteine and the conserved F or W are not part of the CDR3 here.

v_call cdr3_aa
TRBV11-2 ASKAGHSSYEQY
TRBV7-3 ASSLRTVRRYNSPLH
TRBV6-5 ASSVPGRSMGYT
TRBV7-9 ASRRAGATGELF
TRBV24-1 ATSDLIDEQF
TRBV10-1 ASTLSGTGLPEAF
TRBV5-1 ASRTGTSQETQY
TRBV6-1 ASSEAGLAYEQF
TRBV19 ASRKGQEAF
TRBV9 ASSGGRGAGGFADTQY
TRBV18 ASSSEQVSYEQY
TRBV10-2 ASLVNRGSMNTEAF
TRBV5-1 ASSSGVGTEAF
TRBV6-5 ASMETDLAIY
TRBV2 ASSDPTGDQPQH
TRBV5-4 ASSRRSQGSGGGELF
TRBV18 ASSPLTTSREQY
TRBV5-1 ASSLDRTEGEQY
TRBV2 ASSDLSGGRETQY
TRBV7-9 ASSLPGAGELF
TRBV19 ASRGNGVYEQY
TRBV30 AWSVQGGAYTEAF
TRBV7-2 ASSLVAGHSNQPQH
TRBV3-1/TRBV3-2 ASSQDYLAVNEQF
TRBV5-3 ARSPTGHEGYT
TRBV12-3/TRBV12-4 ASREGLAGEQF
TRBV2 ASSTGLAGGELF
TRBV13 ASSPTRHFRSGELF
TRBV6-2/TRBV6-3 ASSYWAATGELF
TRBV19 ASRSGLQPQH
TRBV5-5 ASSVGLAGGFYNEQF